Listed here is a single T cell receptor (beta chain). The antigen it recognizes is unknown. Base quality data are lacking; no much larger clone is found one base away. The data stem from a study of blood T cell repertoires in COVID-19 (dated by TCRdb to 2019 to 2021). Context from the whole study: Samples covering the acute and convalescent phases of COVID-19 were provided by collaborators in the United States, Italy and Spain. Deeply sampled blood TCRbeta repertoires from subjects exposed to, actively infected with, or recovered from COVID-19 were included in the dataset. The material from the prospective study consisted of cDNA or gDNA derived from T cells, B-cell-depleted T cells, or PBMCs. HLA class I and class II types, where available, came from metadata supplied by the sample provider rather than from assay-based typing. The samples were drawn from the first 160 participants of the ongoing ImmuneRACE study and from 1,254 subjects provided by 6 global collaborators. Sample metadata almost always included a de-identified subject ID, COVID-19 status, age in years and sex. The repertoires were released in a freely available public database meant as a resource for research on the immune response to SARS-CoV-2.

One collaborating source in Seattle enrolled patients during active infection and followed them longitudinally through the course of disease. The collaborating institutions used their own protocols to collect whole blood in K2EDTA tubes. For TCRbeta analysis, collaborators shipped samples in one of three forms: frozen whole blood, isolated PBMCs, or DNA extracted from either of those sample types. TCRbeta CDR3 regions were amplified from genomic DNA by means of the immunoSEQ Assay, a bias-controlled multiplex PCR. The authors' analysis ran thus. The number of nucleated cells in each sample was estimated by amplification of reference gene primers within the assay. To quantify the absolute abundance of each unique TCRbeta CDR3 rearrangement, sequence reads were collapsed and filtered. For each sample, productive Simpson clonality was calculated as the square root of Simpson's diversity index over productive rearrangements. In TCRdb, the immuneACCESS table is reduced to in-frame sequences with V and J assigned. These tables do not hold every clone; where another copy was compared, an unresolved V gene accounts for under half, and the others remain unexplained. The V and J calls and clone size were taken over from that table, and D and trimming were inferred from the DNA. The sample contains under 200,000 clones, roughly 90% of them found a single time. The ten largest clones take up roughly 5% of the sample.

V trim: 3 bases; J trim: 6 bases; unmatched bases: 11. From the cysteine up to the phenylalanine, the CDR3 has a length of 16 residues. The kept DNA is CDR3 alone, 48 bases in frame from the first base. The CDR1 and CDR2 encoded by the germline V gene are SGHTA and FQGNSA. Overall study results and their limits: Clinical and demographic metadata were provided uncurated, with the amount varying by source and participant.

The source of this sequence is a man between 18 and 35 years old with COVID-19, enrolled during active disease. The chain joins TRBV7-2 to TRBJ1-5, and 7 junction bases match TRBD1. Material: peripheral blood. The DNA is as follows: TGTGCCAGCAGCTTTCGACAGGGTCTCGGCAGTCAGCCCCAGCATTTT. Its product reads: CASSFRQGLGSQPQHF.